A selection of T cell receptor beta chains follows, all from one sample in a study of identifying expanded T cells in peripheral blood. Assay used: immunoSEQ multiplex PCR; TCRdb lists only in-frame clones, some missing. The sample includes over 75,000 clones, about 91% of them seen just once. The sample comprised blood. The receptors were sampled from a person aged 18-69 years in good health. Each CDR3 is given with its conserved first and last residue. D genes are given only for firm matches. The size entry is marked missing in some rows and otherwise reads once, few, many or a size class.

cdr3_length | j_call | v_call | clone_size | d_call | cdr3_nt | cdr3_aa
16 | TRBJ2-3 | TRBV21-1 | few | - | TGTGCCAGCAGCAGTGCGGGAGGGCCTCGCACAGATACGCAGTATTTT | CASSSAGGPRTDTQYF
17 | TRBJ1-4 | TRBV7-2 | - | - | TGTGCCAGCAGCTTAGGGTCGGGGAGGGGAACTAATGAAAAACTGTTTTTT | CASSLGSGRGTNEKLFF
17 | TRBJ2-1 | TRBV4-3 | - | TRBD2 | TGCGCCAGCAGCCCTTCAAAGACTAGCGGGAGCATCTATGAGCAGTTCTTC | CASSPSKTSGSIYEQFF
14 | TRBJ2-7 | TRBV4-1 | - | - | TGCGCCAGCAGCCAAGAAGCCGATACCTACGAGCAGTACTTC | CASSQEADTYEQYF
12 | TRBJ2-2 | TRBV27 | - | - | TGTGCCAGCGGAGACAACACCGGGGAGCTGTTTTTT | CASGDNTGELFF
14 | TRBJ1-2 | TRBV29-1 | - | TRBD1 | TGCAGCGTTGACTCTCCCGGGACAGGCTATGGCTACACCTTC | CSVDSPGTGYGYTF
15 | TRBJ1-3 | TRBV11-2 | - | - | TGTGCCAGCAGCTTACGAGCGAGCTCTGGAAACACCATATATTTT | CASSLRASSGNTIYF
13 | TRBJ1-2 | TRBV27 | - | - | TGTGCCAGCAGTTTTAACAGGGCTTGGGGCTACACCTTC | CASSFNRAWGYTF
13 | TRBJ2-7 | TRBV15 | - | TRBD2 | TGTGCCACCAGCAGAGTAGCGGGCTACGAGCAGTACTTC | CATSRVAGYEQYF
15 | TRBJ2-2 | TRBV19 | - | - | TGTGCCAGTATGGGTCTCAGGACGAACACCGGGGAGCTGTTTTTT | CASMGLRTNTGELFF
15 | TRBJ2-7 | TRBV28 | - | - | TGTGCCAGCAGTTTAGGAGGTATCGGGCCCCACGAGCAGTACTTC | CASSLGGIGPHEQYF
19 | TRBJ2-6 | TRBV19 | - | - | TGTGCCAGTAGTATAGTTCACACCTTATGGTCTGCTGGGGCCAACGTCCTGACTTTC | CASSIVHTLWSAGANVLTF
11 | TRBJ1-1 | TRBV5-4 | - | - | TGTGCCAGCAGCTTGAACACTGAAGCTTTCTTT | CASSLNTEAFF
17 | TRBJ2-3 | TRBV6-4 | - | TRBD1 | TGTGCCAGCAGTGACGGCTCCGGACAGGGGGGCACAGATACGCAGTATTTT | CASSDGSGQGGTDTQYF
13 | TRBJ2-7 | TRBV18 | - | - | TGTGCCAGCTCACCGGGGGGCTACTACGAGCAGTACTTC | CASSPGGYYEQYF
12 | TRBJ1-3 | TRBV7-9 | - | - | TGTGCCAGCATTGGGGGGGATTACACCATATATTTT | CASIGGDYTIYF
12 | TRBJ2-1 | TRBV29-1 | - | - | TGCAGCGTGGCCCCAGGGGTCAATGAGCAGTTCTTC | CSVAPGVNEQFF
15 | TRBJ2-1 | TRBV11-2 | - | - | TGTGCCAGCATCATAAGGGATTCCTCCTACAATGAGCAGTTCTTC | CASIIRDSSYNEQFF
13 | TRBJ2-1 | TRBV5-1 | - | TRBD2 | TGCGCCAGCAGTACGGGACTAGTGAATGAGCAGTTCTTC | CASSTGLVNEQFF
14 | TRBJ2-1 | TRBV18 | - | - | TGTGCCAGCTCACCCCAGGGACCCAACAATGAGCAGTTCTTC | CASSPQGPNNEQFF
15 | TRBJ2-1 | TRBV28 | - | TRBD2 | TGTGCCAGCAGTCGACTAGCGGGATTAAACAATGAGCAGTTCTTC | CASSRLAGLNNEQFF
16 | TRBJ2-1 | TRBV9 | - | - | TGTGCCAGCAGCGTAGTGGGGACGGGTCCTTACAATGAGCAGTTCTTC | CASSVVGTGPYNEQFF
15 | TRBJ2-5 | TRBV5-1 | - | TRBD1 | TGCGCCAGCAGCTTCGGGACAGGGGGCGAAGAGACCCAGTACTTC | CASSFGTGGEETQYF
13 | TRBJ2-2 | TRBV2 | - | - | TGTGCCAGCAGTACAATATTGGGCGGGGAGCTGTTTTTT | CASSTILGGELFF
12 | TRBJ2-5 | TRBV30 | - | - | TGTGCCTGTAAATTGCGCCAAGAGACCCAGTACTTC | CACKLRQETQYF
13 | TRBJ1-1 | TRBV18 | - | - | TGTGCCAGCTCACTTGGGTTGAACACTGAAGCTTTCTTT | CASSLGLNTEAFF
11 | TRBJ1-3 | TRBV30 | - | - | TGTGCCTGGCCCTCCGGAAACACCATATATTTT | CAWPSGNTIYF
18 | TRBJ2-7 | TRBV9 | - | TRBD1 | TGTGCCAGCAGCGTAGCTGGTTCGGGACAGGGGGGTTCTAGCGAGCAGTACTTC | CASSVAGSGQGGSSEQYF
13 | TRBJ1-1 | TRBV28 | - | - | TGTGCCAGCAGACCTCAGGGTAGCACTGAAGCTTTCTTT | CASRPQGSTEAFF
14 | TRBJ2-3 | TRBV5-1 | once | - | TGCGCCAGCAGCTTGGATACCGTAGCTTATACGCAGTATTTT | CASSLDTVAYTQYF
16 | TRBJ1-5 | TRBV4-2 | - | - | TGTGCCAGCAGCCAAGAGATAGGTACCGGGAATCAGCCCCAGCATTTT | CASSQEIGTGNQPQHF
14 | TRBJ1-1 | TRBV5-4 | - | - | TGTGCCAGCAGTCGGGACAACATGAACACTGAAGCTTTCTTT | CASSRDNMNTEAFF
12 | TRBJ1-2 | TRBV27 | - | - | TGTGCCAGCAGTCCCCAGGGAAGGGACTACACCTTC | CASSPQGRDYTF
13 | TRBJ2-5 | TRBV10-1 | - | - | TGCGCCAGCAGTGAGTCAGAACAAGAGACCCAGTACTTC | CASSESEQETQYF
15 | TRBJ2-7 | TRBV27 | - | TRBD2 | TGTGCCAGCAGTTCAACTAGCGGGGGGTCCTACGAGCAGTACTTC | CASSSTSGGSYEQYF
14 | TRBJ2-2 | TRBV7-3 | - | - | TGTGCCAGCAGCTTAAGCCCCTTTCCCGGGGAGCTGTTTTTT | CASSLSPFPGELFF
16 | TRBJ1-1 | TRBV4-1 | - | - | TGCGCCAGCAGCCAAGTCTTACAGGGCCCAGGTGTGTTGGCTTTCTTT | CASSQVLQGPGVLAFF
12 | TRBJ2-2 | TRBV7-2 | - | - | TGTGCCAGCAGCCCTAGAGGCGGGGAGCTGTTTTTT | CASSPRGGELFF
15 | TRBJ1-5 | TRBV27 | - | - | TGTGCCAGCAAGGTCAGGGAAATGAGCAATCAGCCCCAGCATTTT | CASKVREMSNQPQHF
14 | TRBJ1-6 | TRBV9 | - | - | TGTGCCAGCAGCTCCGGGACTGCAAATTCACCCCTCCACTTT | CASSSGTANSPLHF
15 | TRBJ2-1 | TRBV6-4 | - | - | TGTGCCAGCAGTACTCGGGACACCGATCACAATGAGCAGTTCTTC | CASSTRDTDHNEQFF
16 | TRBJ1-1 | TRBV5-1 | - | - | TGCGCCAGCAGCTCCACCCTACAGGGAGGATTTACTGAAGCTTTCTTT | CASSSTLQGGFTEAFF
13 | TRBJ2-2 | TRBV6-4 | few | - | TGTGCCAGCAGTGACGCCGACACCGGGGAGCTGTTTTTT | CASSDADTGELFF
13 | TRBJ1-1 | TRBV19 | once | - | TGTGCCAGTAGTGGGTTTATAGGGACTGAAGCTTTCTTT | CASSGFIGTEAFF
21 | TRBJ1-5 | TRBV9 | - | - | TGTGCCAGCAGGGGGTCCCCCCCCTCTTCAAGACAGGATTTTTGCAATCAGCCCCAGCATTTT | CASRGSPPSSRQDFCNQPQHF
16 | TRBJ2-7 | TRBV27 | - | TRBD2 | TGTGCCAGCAGTTTACTGGCCGGGACTAGCACTCGCGAGCAGTACTTC | CASSLLAGTSTREQYF
16 | TRBJ2-1 | TRBV5-4 | - | - | TGTGCCAGCAGCCAGCCCGCCGGGGGCGGGATCAATGAGCAGTTCTTC | CASSQPAGGGINEQFF
16 | TRBJ2-2 | TRBV30 | - | TRBD1 | TGTGCCTGGAGCAATAGGGGGGACAGGCGGACCGGGGAGCTGTTTTTT | CAWSNRGDRRTGELFF
16 | TRBJ1-1 | TRBV14 | - | - | TGTGCCAGCAGCCACTCCCTGACAGGCCTGAACACTGAAGCTTTCTTT | CASSHSLTGLNTEAFF
16 | TRBJ2-5 | TRBV5-1 | once | TRBD2 | TGCGCCAGCAGCTTGGGGGTAGCGGGAGCGGAAGAGACCCAGTACTTC | CASSLGVAGAEETQYF
14 | TRBJ1-1 | TRBV5-1 | - | - | TGCGCCAGCAGCTTGAGGCAGGTGAACACTGAAGCTTTCTTT | CASSLRQVNTEAFF
15 | TRBJ2-3 | TRBV6-4 | - | TRBD2 | TGTGCCAGCAGTGAAACTAGCGGGGGGGCAGATACGCAGTATTTT | CASSETSGGADTQYF
14 | TRBJ2-1 | TRBV27 | - | - | TGTGCCAGCAGTTTGGAGAACGGATACAATGAGCAGTTCTTC | CASSLENGYNEQFF
13 | TRBJ2-3 | TRBV6-5 | - | - | TGTGCCAGCAGTATAGGAAGCACAGATACGCAGTATTTT | CASSIGSTDTQYF
16 | TRBJ2-5 | TRBV13 | - | - | TGTGCCAGCAGCCCCTTCGCGCCATCACCCCAAGAGACCCAGTACTTC | CASSPFAPSPQETQYF